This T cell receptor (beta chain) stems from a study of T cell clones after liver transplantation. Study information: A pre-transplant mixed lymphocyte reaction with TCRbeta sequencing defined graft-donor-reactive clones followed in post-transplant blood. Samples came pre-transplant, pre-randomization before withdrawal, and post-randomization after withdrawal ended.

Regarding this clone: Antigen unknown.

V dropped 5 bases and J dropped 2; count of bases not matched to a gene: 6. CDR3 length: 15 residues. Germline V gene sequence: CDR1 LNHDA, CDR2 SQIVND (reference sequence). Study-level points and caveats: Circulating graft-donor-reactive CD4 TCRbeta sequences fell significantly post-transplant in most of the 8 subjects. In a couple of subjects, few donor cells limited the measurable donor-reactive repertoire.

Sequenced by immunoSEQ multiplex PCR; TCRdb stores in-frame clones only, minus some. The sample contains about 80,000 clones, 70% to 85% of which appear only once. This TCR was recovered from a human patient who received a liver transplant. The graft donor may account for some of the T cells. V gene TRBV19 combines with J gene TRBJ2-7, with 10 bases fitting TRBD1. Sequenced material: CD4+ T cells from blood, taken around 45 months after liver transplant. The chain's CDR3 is CASSPGTGATYEQYF. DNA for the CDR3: TGTGCCAGTAGTCCCGGGACAGGGGCAACCTACGAGCAGTACTTC.